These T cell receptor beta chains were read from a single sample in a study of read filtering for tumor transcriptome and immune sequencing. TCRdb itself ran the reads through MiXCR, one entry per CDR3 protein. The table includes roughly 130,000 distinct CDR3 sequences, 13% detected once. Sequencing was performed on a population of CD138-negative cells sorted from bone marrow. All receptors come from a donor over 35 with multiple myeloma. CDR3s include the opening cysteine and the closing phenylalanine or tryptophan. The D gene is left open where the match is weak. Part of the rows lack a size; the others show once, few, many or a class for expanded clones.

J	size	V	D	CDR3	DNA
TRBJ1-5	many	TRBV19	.	CASSNRADQPQHF	TGTGCCAGTAGTAACAGGGCAGATCAGCCCCAGCATTTT
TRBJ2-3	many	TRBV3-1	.	CASSQGPGFTDTQYF	TGTGCCAGCAGCCAAGGTCCGGGATTCACAGATACGCAGTATTTT
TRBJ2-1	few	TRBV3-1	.	CASSPRTEVYNEQFF	TGTGCCAGCAGCCCCAGGACAGAGGTTTACAATGAGCAGTTCTTC
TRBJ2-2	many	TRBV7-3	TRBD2	CASSLRAGGPTGELFF	TGTGCCAGCAGCTTGCGAGCGGGAGGGCCAACCGGGGAGCTGTTTTTT
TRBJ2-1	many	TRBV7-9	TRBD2	CASTLGTSGTSTGFF	TGTGCCAGCACTCTCGGGACTAGCGGGACCTCCACCGGGTTCTTC
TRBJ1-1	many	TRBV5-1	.	CASSLGPTNTEAFF	TGCGCCAGCAGCTTGGGACCTACGAACACTGAAGCTTTCTTT
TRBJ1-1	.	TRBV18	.	CASSPWGEMNTEAFF	TGTGCCAGCTCACCTTGGGGAGAGATGAACACTGAAGCTTTCTTT
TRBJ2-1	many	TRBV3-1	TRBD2	CASSQGLADYNEQFF	TGTGCCAGCAGCCAGGGACTAGCGGACTACAATGAGCAGTTCTTC
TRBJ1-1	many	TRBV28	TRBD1	CASTDKDRANTEAFF	TGTGCCAGCACTGATAAGGACAGGGCGAACACTGAAGCTTTCTTT
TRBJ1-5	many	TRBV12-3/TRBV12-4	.	CASRMSGEHSNQPQHF	TGTGCCAGCAGGATGAGCGGGGAACATAGCAATCAGCCCCAGCATTTT
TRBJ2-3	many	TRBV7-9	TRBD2	CASSLSVAGAKDTQYF	TGTGCCAGCAGCTTATCGGTAGCGGGAGCGAAAGATACGCAGTATTTT
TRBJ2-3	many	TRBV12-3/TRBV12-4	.	CASSPHPRGGPDTQYF	TGTGCCAGCAGCCCCCACCCGAGGGGGGGCCCAGATACGCAGTATTTT
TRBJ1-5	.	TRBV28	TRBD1	CASSSGTGEGQSQHF	TGTGCCAGCAGCTCCGGGACAGGGGAAGGTCAGTCCCAGCATTTT
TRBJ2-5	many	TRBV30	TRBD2	CAWSSSGRLVSETQYF	TGTGCCTGGAGTTCTAGCGGGAGACTTGTTTCAGAGACCCAGTACTTC
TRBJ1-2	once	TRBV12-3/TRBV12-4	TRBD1	CASGLVLVPGTVHGYTF	TGTGCTAGTGGTTTGGTACTTGTACCCGGGACAGTACATGGCTACACCTTC
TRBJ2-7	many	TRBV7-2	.	CASSLAPKTAYEQYF	TGTGCCAGCAGCTTAGCGCCGAAAACGGCTTACGAGCAGTACTTC
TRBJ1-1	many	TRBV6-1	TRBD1	CASSLDRGLSEAFF	TGTGCCAGCAGTCTGGACAGGGGGCTATCTGAAGCTTTCTTT
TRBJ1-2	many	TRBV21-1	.	CASSKVGTYPPHGYTF	TGTGCCAGCAGCAAAGTTGGGACATACCCGCCCCACGGCTACACCTTC
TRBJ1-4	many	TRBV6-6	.	CASSLGQFTEKLFF	TGTGCCAGCAGCCTCGGACAGTTTACGGAAAAACTGTTTTTT
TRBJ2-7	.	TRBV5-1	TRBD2	CASSLGGGGRNDAQQYF	TGCGCCAGCAGCTTGGGAGGCGGGGGTAGGAACGACGCCCAGCAGTACTTC
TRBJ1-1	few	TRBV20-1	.	CSAAIPEGNTEAFF	TGCAGTGCTGCCATACCGGAGGGGAACACTGAAGCTTTCTTT
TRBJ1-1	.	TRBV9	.	CASSVRGENTEAFF	TGTGCCAGCAGCGTACGTGGAGAGAACACTGAAGCTTTCTTT
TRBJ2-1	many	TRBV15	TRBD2	CATSRDQGGSDEQFF	TGTGCCACCAGCAGAGACCAGGGAGGGAGCGATGAGCAGTTCTTC